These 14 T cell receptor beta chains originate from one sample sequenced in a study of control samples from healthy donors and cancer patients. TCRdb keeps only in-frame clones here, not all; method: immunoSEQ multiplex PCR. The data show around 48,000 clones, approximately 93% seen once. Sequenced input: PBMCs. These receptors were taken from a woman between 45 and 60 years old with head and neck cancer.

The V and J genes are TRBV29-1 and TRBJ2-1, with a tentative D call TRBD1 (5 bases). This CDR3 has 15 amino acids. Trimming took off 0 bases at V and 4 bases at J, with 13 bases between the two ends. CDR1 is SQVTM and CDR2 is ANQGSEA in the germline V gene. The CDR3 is CSVEEGRDEYNEQFF. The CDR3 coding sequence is TGCAGCGTTGAAGAAGGCAGGGATGAATACAATGAGCAGTTCTTC.

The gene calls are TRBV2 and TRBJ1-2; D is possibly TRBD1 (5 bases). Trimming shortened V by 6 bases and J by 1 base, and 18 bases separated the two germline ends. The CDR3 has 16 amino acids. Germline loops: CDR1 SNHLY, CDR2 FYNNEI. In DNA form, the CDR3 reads TGTGCCAGCAGCCTAGCCCCGGGACGCCATAACTATGGCTACACCTTC. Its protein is CASSLAPGRHNYGYTF.

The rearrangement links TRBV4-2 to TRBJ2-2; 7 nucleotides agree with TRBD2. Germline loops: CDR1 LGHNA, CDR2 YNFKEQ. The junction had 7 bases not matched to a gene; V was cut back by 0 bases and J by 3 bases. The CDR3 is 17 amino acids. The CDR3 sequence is CASSQDKGTTDTGELFF. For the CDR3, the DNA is TGTGCCAGCAGCCAAGATAAGGGGACTACGGACACCGGGGAGCTGTTTTTT.

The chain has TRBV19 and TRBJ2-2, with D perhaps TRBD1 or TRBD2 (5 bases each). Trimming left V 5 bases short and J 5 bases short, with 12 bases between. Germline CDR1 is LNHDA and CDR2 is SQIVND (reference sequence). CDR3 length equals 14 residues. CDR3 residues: CASSPGPGTGELFF. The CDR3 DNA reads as TGTGCCAGTAGTCCGGGACCTGGGACCGGGGAGCTGTTTTTT.

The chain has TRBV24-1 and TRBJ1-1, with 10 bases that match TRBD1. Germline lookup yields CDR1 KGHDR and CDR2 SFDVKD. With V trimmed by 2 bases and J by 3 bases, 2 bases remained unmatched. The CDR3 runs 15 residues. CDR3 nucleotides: TGTGCCACCAGTGATTCCGGGACAGGGGACACTGAAGCTTTCTTT. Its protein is CATSDSGTGDTEAFF.

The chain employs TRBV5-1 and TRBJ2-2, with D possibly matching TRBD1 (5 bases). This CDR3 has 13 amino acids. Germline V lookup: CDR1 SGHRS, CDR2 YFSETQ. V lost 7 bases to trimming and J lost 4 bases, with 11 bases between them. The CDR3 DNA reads TGCGCCAGCGGGGCCATTGTCACCGGGGAGCTGTTTTTT. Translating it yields CASGAIVTGELFF.

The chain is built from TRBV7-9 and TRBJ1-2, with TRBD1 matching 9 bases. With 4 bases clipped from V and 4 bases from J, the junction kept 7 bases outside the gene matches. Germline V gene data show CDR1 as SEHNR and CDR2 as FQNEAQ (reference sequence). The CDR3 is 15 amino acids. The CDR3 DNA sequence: TGTGCCAGCAGCTCCTGGGACAGGGCCGTCTATGGCTACACCTTC. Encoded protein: CASSSWDRAVYGYTF.

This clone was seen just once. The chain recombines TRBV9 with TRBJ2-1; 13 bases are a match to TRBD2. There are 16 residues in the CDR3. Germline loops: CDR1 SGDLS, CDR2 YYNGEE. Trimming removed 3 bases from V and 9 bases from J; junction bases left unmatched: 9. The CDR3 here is CASSATSGGALGEQFF. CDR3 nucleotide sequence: TGTGCCAGCAGCGCTACTAGCGGGGGGGCCCTCGGTGAGCAGTTCTTC.

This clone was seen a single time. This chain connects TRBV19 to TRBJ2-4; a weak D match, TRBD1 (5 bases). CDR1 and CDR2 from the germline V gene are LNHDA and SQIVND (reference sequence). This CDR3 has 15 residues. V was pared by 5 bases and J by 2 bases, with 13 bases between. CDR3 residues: CASSLARVPKNIQYF. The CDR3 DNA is TGTGCCAGTAGTCTTGCCAGGGTCCCCAAAAACATTCAGTACTTC.

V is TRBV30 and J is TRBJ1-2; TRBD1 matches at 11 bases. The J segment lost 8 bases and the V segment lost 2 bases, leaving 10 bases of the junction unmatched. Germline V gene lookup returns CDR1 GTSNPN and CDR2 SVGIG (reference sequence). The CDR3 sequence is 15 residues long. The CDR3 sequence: CAWSPPGQGGRGYTF. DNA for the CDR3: TGTGCCTGGAGTCCCCCGGGACAGGGGGGAAGGGGCTACACCTTC.

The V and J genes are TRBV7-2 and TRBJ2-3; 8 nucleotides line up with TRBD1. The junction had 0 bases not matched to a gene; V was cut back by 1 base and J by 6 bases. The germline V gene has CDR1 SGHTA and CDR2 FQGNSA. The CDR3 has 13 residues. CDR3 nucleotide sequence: TGTGCCAGCAGCTTAGACAGGGGGGATACGCAGTATTTT. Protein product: CASSLDRGDTQYF.

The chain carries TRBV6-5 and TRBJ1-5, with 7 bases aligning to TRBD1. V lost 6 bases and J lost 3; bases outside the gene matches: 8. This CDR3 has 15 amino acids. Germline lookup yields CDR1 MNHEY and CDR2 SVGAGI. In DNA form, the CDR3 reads TGTGCCAGCAGCCCCCGGGGACAGAACAATCAGCCCCAGCATTTT. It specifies CASSPRGQNNQPQHF.

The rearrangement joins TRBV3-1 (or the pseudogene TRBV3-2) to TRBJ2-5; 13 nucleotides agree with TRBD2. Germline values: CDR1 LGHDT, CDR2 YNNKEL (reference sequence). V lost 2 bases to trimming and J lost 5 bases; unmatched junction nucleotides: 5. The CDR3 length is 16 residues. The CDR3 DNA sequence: TGTGCCAGCAGCCAAACTAGCGGGGGGGCCCGGGAGACCCAGTACTTC. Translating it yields CASSQTSGGARETQYF.

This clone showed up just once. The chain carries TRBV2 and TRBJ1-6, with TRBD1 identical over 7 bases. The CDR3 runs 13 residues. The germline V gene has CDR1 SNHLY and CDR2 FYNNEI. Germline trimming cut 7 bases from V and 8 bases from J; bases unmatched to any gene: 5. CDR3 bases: TGTGCCAGCAAGGGACAGCAAGATTCACCCCTCCACTTT. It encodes CASKGQQDSPLHF.